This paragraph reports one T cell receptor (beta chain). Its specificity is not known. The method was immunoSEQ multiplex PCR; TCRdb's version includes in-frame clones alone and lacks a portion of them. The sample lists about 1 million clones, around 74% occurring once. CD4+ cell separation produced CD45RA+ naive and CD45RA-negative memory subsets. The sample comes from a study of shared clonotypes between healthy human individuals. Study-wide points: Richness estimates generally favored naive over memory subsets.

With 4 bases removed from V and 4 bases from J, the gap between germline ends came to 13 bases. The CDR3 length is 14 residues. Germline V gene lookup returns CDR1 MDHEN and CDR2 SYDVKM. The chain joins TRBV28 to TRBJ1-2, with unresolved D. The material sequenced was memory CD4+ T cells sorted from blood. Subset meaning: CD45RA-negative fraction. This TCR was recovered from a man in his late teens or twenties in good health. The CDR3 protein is CASSYSALGYGYTF. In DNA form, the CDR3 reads TGTGCCAGCAGTTATTCGGCCCTTGGCTATGGCTACACCTTC.